The clone carrying this T cell receptor (beta chain) has ten or more counts. What it binds is unknown. Trimming stripped 5 bases from V and 1 base from J, with 13 bases between. CDR3 size: 15 residues. Germline V gives CDR1 MRHNA, CDR2 SNTAGT. This record comes from a study of metastatic and nonmetastatic thyroid tumors. Study information: Malignant thyroid and benign thyroid patients provided blood and tumor or nodule tissue whose repertoires were compared. General study findings and limits: In both blood and tumor samples, TCR beta diversity was reported significantly higher for malignant than benign nodules.

All patients reached thyroid surgery having received no treatment beforehand. MiXCR re-clonotyped the PCR reads for TCRdb. The table has approximately 22,000 clones, 10% to 12% seen once. The receptor was isolated from a female donor with papillary thyroid cancer or a benign thyroid nodule (not recorded which). Some clones in this sample may be carry-over from other donors' samples. The sequenced sample consisted of blood. The chain carries TRBV6-4 and TRBJ2-3; perhaps TRBD2 as D (5 bases). In DNA, the CDR3 is TGTGCCAGCAGTAAAAGCGGTGGGGGCACAGATACGCAGTATTTT. It codes for CASSKSGGGTDTQYF.